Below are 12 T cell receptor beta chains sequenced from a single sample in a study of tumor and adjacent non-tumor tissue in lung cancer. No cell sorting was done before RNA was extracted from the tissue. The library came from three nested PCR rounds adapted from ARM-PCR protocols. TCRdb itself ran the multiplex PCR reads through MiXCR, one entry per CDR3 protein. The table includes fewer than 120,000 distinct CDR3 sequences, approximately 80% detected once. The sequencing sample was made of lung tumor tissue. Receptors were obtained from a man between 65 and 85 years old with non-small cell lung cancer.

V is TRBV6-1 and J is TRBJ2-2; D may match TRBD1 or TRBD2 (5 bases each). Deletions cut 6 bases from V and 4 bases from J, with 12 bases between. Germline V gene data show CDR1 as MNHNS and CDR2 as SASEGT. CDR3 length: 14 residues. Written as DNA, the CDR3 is TGTGCCAGCAGGGGGGTTAACAGCACCGGGGAGCTGTTTTTT. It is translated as CASRGVNSTGELFF.

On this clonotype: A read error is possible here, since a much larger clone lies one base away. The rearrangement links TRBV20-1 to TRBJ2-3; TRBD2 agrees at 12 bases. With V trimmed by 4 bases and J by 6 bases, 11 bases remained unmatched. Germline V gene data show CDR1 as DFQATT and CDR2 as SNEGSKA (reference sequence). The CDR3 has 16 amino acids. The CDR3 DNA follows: TGCAGTGCTACTGGACTAGCGGGGACCCGAGGGGATACGCAGTATTTT. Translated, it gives CSATGLAGTRGDTQYF.

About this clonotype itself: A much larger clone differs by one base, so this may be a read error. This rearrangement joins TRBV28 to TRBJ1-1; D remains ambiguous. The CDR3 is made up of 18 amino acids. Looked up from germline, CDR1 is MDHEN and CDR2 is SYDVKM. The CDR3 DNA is TGTGCCAGCAGATTATGGCCCGCGTCTGATACAGTTAACACTGAAGCTTTCTTT. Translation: CASRLWPASDTVNTEAFF.

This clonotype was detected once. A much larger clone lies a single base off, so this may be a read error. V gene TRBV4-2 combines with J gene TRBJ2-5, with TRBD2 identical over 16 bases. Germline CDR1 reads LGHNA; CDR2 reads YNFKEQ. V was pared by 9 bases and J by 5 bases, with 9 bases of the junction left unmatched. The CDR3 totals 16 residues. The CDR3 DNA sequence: TGTGCCAGAGGCCAAGGGACTAGCGGGAGGGCGGAGACCCAGTACTTC. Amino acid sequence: CARGQGTSGRAETQYF.

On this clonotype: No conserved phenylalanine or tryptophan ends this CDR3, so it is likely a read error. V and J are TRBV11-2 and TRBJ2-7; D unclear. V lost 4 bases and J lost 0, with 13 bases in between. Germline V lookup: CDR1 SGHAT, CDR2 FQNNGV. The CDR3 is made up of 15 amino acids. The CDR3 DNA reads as TGTGCCAGCAGCTCAGCCTTTATATCCTCCTACGAGCAGTACTTA. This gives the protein CASSSAFISSYEQYL.

This CDR3 is CASSPGRNFYEQYF. The CDR3 DNA sequence: TGTGCCAGCAGCCCGGGACGGAACTTCTACGAGCAGTACTTC. The chain recombines TRBV12-3 or TRBV12-4 with TRBJ2-7; D assignment may be TRBD1 or TRBD2 (5 bases each). V was pared by 6 bases and J by 3 bases, with 15 bases between. This CDR3 spans 14 amino acids.

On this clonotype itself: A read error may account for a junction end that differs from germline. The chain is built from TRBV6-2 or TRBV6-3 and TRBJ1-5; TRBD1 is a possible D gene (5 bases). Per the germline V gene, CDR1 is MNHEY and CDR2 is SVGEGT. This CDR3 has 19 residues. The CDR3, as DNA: TGTGTCAGCAGTTACTCGATTGGGGGTACAAGAGCGAGCAATCAGTCCCAGCATTTT. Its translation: CVSSYSIGGTRASNQSQHF.

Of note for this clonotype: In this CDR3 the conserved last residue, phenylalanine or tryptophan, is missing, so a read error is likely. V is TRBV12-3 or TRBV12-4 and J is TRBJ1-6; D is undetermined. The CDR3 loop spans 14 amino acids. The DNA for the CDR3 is TGTGCCAGCAGTCGAACAGTCTATAATCCACCCCTCCACCTT. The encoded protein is CASSRTVYNPPLHL.

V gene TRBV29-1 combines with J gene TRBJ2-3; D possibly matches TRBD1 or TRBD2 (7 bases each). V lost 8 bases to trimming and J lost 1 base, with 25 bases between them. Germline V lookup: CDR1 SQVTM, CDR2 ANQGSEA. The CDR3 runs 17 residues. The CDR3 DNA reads TGCAGCTTACTCCTATATGTGGCAGGGGGGGGCACAGATACGCAGTATTTT. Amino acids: CSLLLYVAGGGTDTQYF.

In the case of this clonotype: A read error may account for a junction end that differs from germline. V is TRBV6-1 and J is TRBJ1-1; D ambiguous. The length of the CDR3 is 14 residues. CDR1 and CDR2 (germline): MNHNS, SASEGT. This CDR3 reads CASTEGRRHTVAIF. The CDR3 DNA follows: TGTGCCAGCACCGAGGGTCGGCGGCACACTGTAGCTATCTTT.

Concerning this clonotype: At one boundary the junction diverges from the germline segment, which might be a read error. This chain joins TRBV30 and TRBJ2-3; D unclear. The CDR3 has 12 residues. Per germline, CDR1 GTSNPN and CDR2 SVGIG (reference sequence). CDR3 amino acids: CACRFVSDTPYF. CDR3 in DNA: TGTGCATGCAGATTCGTTTCAGATACGCCGTATTTT.

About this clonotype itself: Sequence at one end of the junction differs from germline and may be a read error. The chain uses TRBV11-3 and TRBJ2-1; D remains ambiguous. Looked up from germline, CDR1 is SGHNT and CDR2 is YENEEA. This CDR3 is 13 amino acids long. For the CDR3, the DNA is TGTGGCAGCAGCTTGGTACAGTGCAATGAGCAGGTCTTC. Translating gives CGSSLVQCNEQVF.